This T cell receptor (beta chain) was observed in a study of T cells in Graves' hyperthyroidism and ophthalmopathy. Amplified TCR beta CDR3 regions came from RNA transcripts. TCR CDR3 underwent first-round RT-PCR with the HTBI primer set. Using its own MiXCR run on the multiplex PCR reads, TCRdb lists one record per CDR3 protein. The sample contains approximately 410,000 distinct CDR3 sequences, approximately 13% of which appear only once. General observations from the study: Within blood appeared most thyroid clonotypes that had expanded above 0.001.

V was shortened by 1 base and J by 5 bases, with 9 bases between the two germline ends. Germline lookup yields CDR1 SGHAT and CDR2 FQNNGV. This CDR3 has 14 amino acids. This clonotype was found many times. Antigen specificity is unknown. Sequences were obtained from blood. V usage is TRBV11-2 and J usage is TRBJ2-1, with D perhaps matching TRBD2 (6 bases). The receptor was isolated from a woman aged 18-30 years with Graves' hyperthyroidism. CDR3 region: CASSLGGLHNEQFF. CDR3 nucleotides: TGTGCCAGCAGCTTAGGGGGACTCCACAATGAGCAGTTCTTC.